This T cell receptor (beta chain) was profiled in a study of blood T cell repertoires in COVID-19. This CDR3 has 12 amino acids. The ends were cut back, 6 bases at V and 5 bases at J, with 7 bases in the middle. Here immunoSEQ multiplex PCR was the method, and the copy in TCRdb shows in-frame clones only, minus some. This sample has over 150,000 clones; 75% to 85% occur once, and the top ten carry about an eighth. The V and J genes are TRBV12-3 or TRBV12-4 and TRBJ2-2, with a weak D call TRBD2 (6 bases). The TCR comes from an older woman with COVID-19, enrolled during active disease. What was sequenced was peripheral blood. The CDR3 coding sequence is TGTGCCAGCAGCCGGGGGACCGGGGAGCTGTTTTTT. Its translation: CASSRGTGELFF.